This T cell receptor beta chain was recovered during a study of cytotoxic CD8 clonotypes in ibrutinib-treated CLL. At the level of the study: Among the patients, roughly ten presented as relapsed/refractory and 15 as treatment-naive; some 17 showed unmutated IGHV. Response sampling occurred after a median around 12 months of treatment (range 6 to 36). Study outcomes and limitations: Under therapy, public clonotypes either contracted or stayed stable, and they were uncommon. Higher clonality was seen at ibrutinib response and a return toward baseline at progression.

Sequencing used immunoSEQ multiplex PCR; TCRdb keeps in-frame clones, though not all of them. The table lists nearly 300,000 clones, approximately 76% of them singletons, with about 5% in the top ten. This CDR3 region has 15 residues. Germline V gives CDR1 MDHEN, CDR2 SYDVKM. V dropped 5 bases and J dropped 2; count of bases not matched to a gene: 7. On this clone: Its matching antigen is unknown.

This TCR was recovered from a human donor with chronic lymphocytic leukemia. The J gene is TRBJ2-3, the V gene TRBV28; 7 bases match TRBD1. Specimen: PBMCs, collected at disease progression, from a patient treated with ibrutinib. CDR3 sequence (DNA): TGTGCCAGCAGTGAGGGACAGACTTACACAGATACGCAGTATTTT. Its protein is CASSEGQTYTDTQYF.